This T cell receptor beta chain was recovered during a study of beta chain features in type 1 diabetes. The CDR3 has 15 amino acids. Per germline, CDR1 LNHDA and CDR2 SQIVND (reference sequence). Trimming pared 3 bases from V and 6 bases from J, leaving 15 bases between. The whole isolated RNA underwent reverse transcription, so sequencing captured expressed TCRB transcripts. TCRdb keeps only in-frame clones here, not all; method: immunoSEQ multiplex PCR. The sample has fewer than 650,000 clones, around a sixth seen once. This sequence joins TRBV19 and TRBJ1-5, with D unclear. This clonotype was sampled from a man between 18 and 35 years old in good health. Input material: naive CD4+ T cells from blood. The chain's CDR3 is CASSMELSPGQPQHF. As DNA, the CDR3 is TGTGCCAGTAGTATGGAGCTCAGCCCTGGTCAGCCCCAGCATTTT.